These 22 T cell receptor beta chains were all obtained from the same sample, sequenced in a study of blood T cell repertoires in COVID-19 (TCRdb year 2020). To prepare the library, the immunoSEQ multiplex PCR assay was applied. TCRdb limited this immuneACCESS table to in-frame rearrangements with V and J called. A share of clones is missing; checked studies link under half to unresolved V genes, and the rest is unexplained. This sample lists approximately 240,000 clones; about 80% were detected once. The leading ten clones occupy approximately 3% of the sample. Sample: peripheral blood. These receptors were obtained from a woman younger than 45 who had recovered from COVID-19.

This chain joins TRBV18 and TRBJ1-5, with D possibly being TRBD1 (5 bases). V shed 2 bases and J shed 4 bases, with 6 bases lying between them. CDR1 KGHSH and CDR2 LQKENI come from the germline V gene. The length of the CDR3 is 13 residues. The CDR3 sequence: CASSPDRNQPQHF. The CDR3 coding sequence is TGTGCCAGCTCACCAGACAGAAATCAGCCCCAGCATTTT.

The J gene is TRBJ1-1, the V gene TRBV18; the match to TRBD1 covers 8 bases. The germline CDR1 and CDR2 sequences are KGHSH and LQKENI. The CDR3 runs 15 residues. V shed 3 bases, J shed 3 bases, and the junction held 6 bases outside the gene matches. The CDR3 nucleotides read TGTGCCAGCTCACCGGTGACAGGGGACGACACTGAAGCTTTCTTT. It translates to CASSPVTGDDTEAFF. The complete variable domain, with remaining parts taken from reference TRBV18 and TRBJ1-1, reads NAGVMQNPRHLVRRRGQEARLRCSPMKGHSHVYWYRQLPEEGLKFMVYLQKENIIDESGMPKERFSAEFPKEGPSILRIQQVVRGDSAAYFCASSPVTGDDTEAFFGQGTRLTVV.

The CDR3 DNA reads TGTGCCAGCAGCTCGGCGGGAGCTTCATCCTACAATGAGCAGTTCTTC. Its protein is CASSSAGASSYNEQFF. The gene calls are TRBV11-2 and TRBJ2-1; 7 positions match TRBD2. V trimming: 4 bases; J trimming: 1 base; junction bases outside the gene matches: 7. Germline values: CDR1 SGHAT, CDR2 FQNNGV. This CDR3 spans 16 amino acids.

This rearrangement joins TRBV4-1 to TRBJ2-1; 7 bases line up with TRBD2. V dropped 0 bases and J dropped 8; count of bases not matched to a gene: 7. The CDR3 is 15 amino acids. Germline CDR1 is MGHRA and CDR2 is YSYEKL. CDR3 amino acids: CASSQDLTSVDEQFF. The CDR3 coding sequence is TGCGCCAGCAGCCAAGACCTCACTAGCGTTGATGAGCAGTTCTTC.

The chain uses TRBV6-5 and TRBJ2-7; D possibly corresponds to TRBD2 (5 bases). Trimming took 5 bases from V and 3 from J, leaving 17 bases between them. Germline CDR1 and CDR2: MNHEY and SVGAGI. This CDR3 spans 15 amino acids. CDR3 coding DNA: TGTGCCAGCAGTCCCGTGGTCGGAGGAAGCTACGAGCAGTACTTC. Its translation is CASSPVVGGSYEQYF.

The J gene is TRBJ2-7, the V gene TRBV27; 8 positions agree with TRBD2. The CDR3 consists of 15 residues. The germline V gene encodes CDR1 MNHEY and CDR2 SMNVEV (reference sequence). The trim removed 6 bases at V and 3 bases at J, leaving 10 bases unmatched. This CDR3 reads CASSGRAGGFYEQYF. The CDR3 bases are TGTGCCAGCAGCGGGAGGGCGGGAGGTTTCTACGAGCAGTACTTC.

This chain joins TRBV2 and TRBJ2-7; D perhaps matches TRBD2 (7 bases). Germline lookup yields CDR1 SNHLY and CDR2 FYNNEI. V was clipped by 7 bases and J by 3 bases, with 13 bases between them. This CDR3 is built from 13 residues. Here the CDR3 reads CASKGGENYEQYF. CDR3 nucleotides: TGTGCCAGCAAGGGGGGGGAGAACTACGAGCAGTACTTC.

The gene calls are TRBV19 and TRBJ2-7; 9 bases fit TRBD1. The trim removed 9 bases at V and 3 bases at J, leaving 6 bases unmatched. Germline values: CDR1 LNHDA, CDR2 SQIVND (reference sequence). The CDR3 contains 13 residues. CDR3 sequence reads: CASGWTGDYEQYF. The CDR3 DNA sequence: TGTGCCAGCGGCTGGACAGGGGACTACGAGCAGTACTTC.

This chain uses TRBV5-7 with TRBJ1-1; the D gene is possibly TRBD1 (6 bases). TRBV5-7 qualifies as an ORF whose function is uncertain. This CDR3 region has 19 residues. V lost 2 bases, J lost 3 bases, and 26 bases lay in between. CDR3 nucleotides: TGTGCCAGCAGCTTAGCTACAGGCGGCAGGGGTGTCCTAGACACTGAAGCTTTCTTT. Translated: CASSLATGGRGVLDTEAFF.

The CDR3 nucleotides are TGTGCCGGGGGGACTAGCGGGGGCGATACGCAGTATTTT. Protein product: CAGGTSGGDTQYF. The V call is TRBV7-9, the J call TRBJ2-3, with 14 bases matching TRBD2. Germline V gene data show CDR1 as SEHNR and CDR2 as FQNEAQ (reference sequence). The CDR3 consists of 13 residues. The junction had 4 bases not matched to a gene; V was cut back by 11 bases and J by 6 bases.

V usage is TRBV24-1 and J usage is TRBJ1-6; a possible D gene is TRBD1 (5 bases). With 4 bases removed from V and 8 bases from J, the gap between germline ends came to 8 bases. CDR3 size: 13 residues. CDR1 KGHDR and CDR2 SFDVKD come from the germline V gene. CDR3 DNA: TGTGCCACCAGTGACAGGGCACATTCACCCCTCCACTTT. Translation gives CATSDRAHSPLHF.

The V and J genes are TRBV13 and TRBJ2-7; weak D call: TRBD1 (5 bases). The CDR3 covers 14 residues. The V gene lost 5 bases and the J gene lost 2 bases, with 13 bases spanning the gap. Germline CDR1 reads PRHDT; CDR2 reads FYEKMQ (reference sequence). The CDR3 region is CASSPGRGPYEQYF. CDR3 sequence (DNA): TGTGCCAGCAGCCCCGGTAGGGGCCCCTACGAGCAGTACTTC.

The chain is built from TRBV5-1 and TRBJ2-5, with 11 bases matching TRBD1. Germline lookup yields CDR1 SGHRS and CDR2 YFSETQ. The V and J ends lost 3 bases and 5 bases, in that order; junction bases with no gene match: 6. The CDR3 is 15 amino acids. The CDR3 DNA sequence: TGCGCCAGCAGCTCCCGGACAGGGGGCTTGGAGACCCAGTACTTC. Its translation is CASSSRTGGLETQYF.

A few counts support this clone. This rearrangement joins TRBV10-1 to TRBJ2-7; 10 bases are a match to TRBD1. Trimming took 6 bases from V and 6 from J; bases not matched to a gene: 5. The CDR3 length is 13 residues. Looked up from germline, CDR1 is WNHNN and CDR2 is SYGVQD (reference sequence). Here the CDR3 DNA reads TGCGCCAGCAGCTTGACAGGGGGCGCCGAGCAGTACTTC. Translating it yields CASSLTGGAEQYF.

The chain carries TRBV7-6 and TRBJ2-7; D possibly corresponds to TRBD2 (5 bases). V lost 5 bases and J lost 6, with 17 bases in between. Germline-derived CDR1 and CDR2 are SGHVS and FNYEAQ. This CDR3 region has 14 residues. CDR3 residues: CASSLLLGGREQYF. The CDR3 nucleotides read TGTGCCAGCAGCCTCCTCCTAGGAGGCCGCGAGCAGTACTTC.

V usage is TRBV30 and J usage is TRBJ1-4; D is ambiguous. Germline CDR1 and CDR2: GTSNPN and SVGIG (reference sequence). Trimming removed 3 bases from V and 0 bases from J, with 14 bases in between. The CDR3 has 16 amino acids. The CDR3 region is CAWRTGSSSTNEKLFF. The CDR3 bases are TGTGCCTGGAGGACGGGATCCTCCTCAACTAATGAAAAACTGTTTTTT.

The chain employs TRBV5-5 and TRBJ2-3; D gene ambiguous. The V gene's germline CDR1 is SGHKS and CDR2 YYEKEE (reference sequence). Deletions cut 2 bases from V and 0 bases from J, with 13 bases between. The CDR3 has 16 residues. CDR3 protein: CASSFGDTPSTDTQYF. The CDR3 DNA reads as TGTGCCAGCAGCTTTGGTGACACCCCTAGCACAGATACGCAGTATTTT. The variable domain in full, completed from reference TRBV5-5 and TRBJ2-3, reads DAGVTQSPTHLIKTRGQQVTLRCSPISGHKSVSWYQQVLGQGPQFIFQYYEKEERGRGNFPDRFSARQFPNYSSELNVNALLLGDSALYLCASSFGDTPSTDTQYFGPGTRLTVL.

To note about this clone: Since a much larger clone is just one base distant, this may be a read error. The chain has TRBV12-3 or TRBV12-4 and TRBJ1-2; TRBD1 might be the D (6 bases). This CDR3 is built from 13 residues. Trimming cost V 4 bases and J 0 bases, with 6 bases left between them. For the CDR3, the DNA is TGTGCCAGCAGTTGGACAGCTAACTATGGCTACACCTTC. Translated: CASSWTANYGYTF.

V usage is TRBV15 and J usage is TRBJ2-3; 9 positions agree with TRBD1. Per germline, CDR1 LNHNV and CDR2 YYDKDF (reference sequence). This CDR3 is 17 amino acids long. Losses at the gene ends were 3 bases for V and 4 bases for J; bases not matched to a gene: 11. In DNA form, the CDR3 reads TGTGCCACCAGCAGGGCGATGGACAGGGGCGGGTCAGATACGCAGTATTTT. This encodes CATSRAMDRGGSDTQYF. Variable domain in full (rest from reference TRBV15 and TRBJ2-3): DAMVIQNPRYQVTQFGKPVTLSCSQTLNHNVMYWYQQKSSQAPKLLFHYYDKDFNNEADTPDNFQSRRPNTSFCFLDIRSPGLGDTAMYLCATSRAMDRGGSDTQYFGPGTRLTVL.

DNA of the CDR3: TGTGCCAGCAGTTTGGGGAGTTTTTACAATGAGCAGTTCTTC. Amino acids: CASSLGSFYNEQFF. The chain recombines TRBV28 with TRBJ2-1; a weak D match, TRBD2 (5 bases). CDR3 length equals 14 residues. The germline V gene encodes CDR1 MDHEN and CDR2 SYDVKM. The ends were cut back, 3 bases at V and 4 bases at J, with 10 bases in the middle.

The V call is TRBV7-3, the J call TRBJ2-7; 11 nucleotides align to TRBD1. Germline CDR1 SGHTA, CDR2 FQGTGA. J gave up 3 bases and V 5 bases, and 6 bases lay outside the gene matches. The CDR3 is 15 amino acids. In nucleotides, the CDR3 is TGTGCCAGCAGCCCGGGACAGGGGGAGATCTACGAGCAGTACTTC. Its translation: CASSPGQGEIYEQYF. The full variable domain, rest sourced from reference TRBV7-3 and TRBJ2-7, is GAGVSQTPSNKVTEKGKYVELRCDPISGHTALYWYRQSLGQGPEFLIYFQGTGAADDSGLPNDRFFAVRPEGSVSTLKIQRTERGDSAVYLCASSPGQGEIYEQYFGPGTRLTVT.

This sequence joins TRBV7-9 and TRBJ1-1, with 9 bases identical to TRBD1. The CDR3 is 16 residues long. V lost 6 bases to trimming and J lost 11 bases; unmatched junction nucleotides: 19. Germline V gene sequence: CDR1 SEHNR, CDR2 FQNEAQ (reference sequence). The CDR3 region is CASSTTKGQGLFDAFF. CDR3 bases: TGTGCCAGCAGTACGACAAAAGGACAGGGGTTATTTGATGCTTTCTTT. Using reference TRBV7-9 and TRBJ1-1 for the parts outside the CDR3, the full variable domain is DTGVSQNPRHKITKRGQNVTFRCDPISEHNRLYWYRQTLGQGPEFLTYFQNEAQLEKSRLLSDRFSAERPKGSFSTLEIQRTEQGDSAMYLCASSTTKGQGLFDAFFGQGTRLTVV.